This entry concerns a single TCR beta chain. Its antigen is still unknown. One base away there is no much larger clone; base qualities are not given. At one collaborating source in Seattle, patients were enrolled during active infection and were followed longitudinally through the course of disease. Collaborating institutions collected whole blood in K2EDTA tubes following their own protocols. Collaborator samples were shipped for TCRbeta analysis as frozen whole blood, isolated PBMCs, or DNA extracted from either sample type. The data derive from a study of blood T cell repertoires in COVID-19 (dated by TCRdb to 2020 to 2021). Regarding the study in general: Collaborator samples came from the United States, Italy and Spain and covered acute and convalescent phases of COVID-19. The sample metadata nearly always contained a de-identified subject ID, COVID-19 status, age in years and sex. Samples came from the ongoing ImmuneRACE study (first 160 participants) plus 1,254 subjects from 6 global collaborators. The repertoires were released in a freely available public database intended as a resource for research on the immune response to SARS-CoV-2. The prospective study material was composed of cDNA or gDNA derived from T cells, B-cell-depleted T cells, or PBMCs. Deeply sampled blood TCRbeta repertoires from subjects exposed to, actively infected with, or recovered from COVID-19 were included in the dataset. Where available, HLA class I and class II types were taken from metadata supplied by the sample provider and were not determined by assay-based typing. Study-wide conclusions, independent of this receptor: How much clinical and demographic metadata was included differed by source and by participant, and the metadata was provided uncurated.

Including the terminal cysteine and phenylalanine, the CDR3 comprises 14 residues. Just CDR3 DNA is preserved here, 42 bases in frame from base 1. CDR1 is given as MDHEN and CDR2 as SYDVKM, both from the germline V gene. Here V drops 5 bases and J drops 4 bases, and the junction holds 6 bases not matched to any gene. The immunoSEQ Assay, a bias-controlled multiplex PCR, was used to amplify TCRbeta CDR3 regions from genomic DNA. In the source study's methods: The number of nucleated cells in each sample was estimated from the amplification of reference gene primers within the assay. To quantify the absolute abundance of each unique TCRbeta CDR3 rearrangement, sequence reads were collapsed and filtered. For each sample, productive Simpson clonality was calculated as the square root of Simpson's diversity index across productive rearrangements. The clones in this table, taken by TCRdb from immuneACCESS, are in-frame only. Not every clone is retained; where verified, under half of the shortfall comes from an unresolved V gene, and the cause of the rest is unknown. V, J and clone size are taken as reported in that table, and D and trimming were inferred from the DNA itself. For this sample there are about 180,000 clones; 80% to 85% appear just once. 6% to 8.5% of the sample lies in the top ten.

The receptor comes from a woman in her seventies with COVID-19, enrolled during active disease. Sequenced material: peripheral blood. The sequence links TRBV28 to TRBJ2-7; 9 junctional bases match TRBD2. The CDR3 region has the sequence CASSDSGSPYEQYF. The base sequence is TGTGCCAGCAGTGATAGCGGGAGTCCGTACGAGCAGTACTTC.